These 9 T cell receptor beta chains were sequenced from one sample in a study of T cells expressing NK-cell markers. No DNA is given; TCRdb re-called the 5' RACE reads and lists each CDR3 protein once. The table for this sample gives about 550,000 distinct CDR3 sequences. Specimen: blood T cells: a sorted CD56 or NKG2C T cell subset, CD4+ or CD8+ T cells, or bulk PBMC T cells (not recorded which). These receptors all stem from a man between 18 and 29 years old in good health.

The V and J genes are TRBV5-1 and TRBJ2-2; the TCRdb call, TRBD2, lacks DNA for checking. The germline V gene has CDR1 SGHRS and CDR2 YFSETQ. This CDR3 comprises 20 residues. The CDR3 region is CASSPTSGLAGGGNTGELFF. Full variable domain (remainder filled in from reference TRBV5-1 and TRBJ2-2): KAGVTQTPRYLIKTRGQQVTLSCSPISGHRSVSWYQQTPGQGLQFLFEYFSETQRNKGNFPGRFSGRQFSNSRSEMNVSTLELGDSALYLCASSPTSGLAGGGNTGELFFGEGSRLTVL.

CDR3 region: CAIRQPGTVYEQYF. The chain employs TRBV10-3 and TRBJ2-7; TCRdb returns TRBD1, unconfirmable since there is no DNA. Germline V lookup: CDR1 ENHRY, CDR2 SYGVKD. The CDR3 is made up of 14 amino acids.

V and J are TRBV5-1 and TRBJ1-4. In germline, CDR1 is SGHRS, CDR2 YFSETQ. This CDR3 has 14 residues. The CDR3 region is CASSFSGHNEKLFF.

The chain carries TRBV9 and TRBJ2-5; the TRBD2 assignment by TCRdb is unverifiable without DNA. Germline CDR1 reads SGDLS; CDR2 reads YYNGEE. The CDR3 totals 16 residues. The CDR3 sequence: CASSVSQGLTQETQYF.

The V and J genes are TRBV12-3 or TRBV12-4 and TRBJ2-3; TCRdb indicates TRBD1, and absent DNA this call remains unverified. The CDR3 is 14 amino acids. CDR3 region: CASSLSDPRGKQYF.

The rearrangement joins TRBV6-1 to TRBJ2-7; without DNA, the TCRdb call of TRBD1 cannot be checked. Germline V gene data show CDR1 as MNHNS and CDR2 as SASEGT. The CDR3 sequence is 15 residues long. The CDR3 region is CASSPLGGRAFEQYF.

The rearrangement uses TRBV25-1 and TRBJ1-2. The CDR3 sequence is 11 residues long. Germline CDR1 is MGHDK and CDR2 is SYGVNS. CDR3 loop: CASRTTKGYTF.

CDR3 in amino acids: CASSRRDPSRYSNQPQHF. This sequence joins TRBV19 and TRBJ1-5. The CDR3 has 18 amino acids. Per germline, CDR1 LNHDA and CDR2 SQIVND (reference sequence).

This chain connects TRBV20-1 to TRBJ1-2; TCRdb's D call of TRBD1 is untestable without DNA. The germline V gene encodes CDR1 DFQATT and CDR2 SNEGSKA (reference sequence). The CDR3 is 14 amino acids. The CDR3 spells CSARGGDTGYGYTF.